This passage covers 13 T cell receptor beta chains from one sample sequenced in a study of blood T cell repertoires in COVID-19. Sequenced by immunoSEQ multiplex PCR; TCRdb stores in-frame clones only, minus some. The sample carries about 240,000 clones, about nine tenths recorded once. The sequencing input was peripheral blood. The origin of the receptors is a man aged 55 to 70 who had recovered from COVID-19.

This clone was picked up a small number of times. Other DNA sequences in this specimen translate into the identical CDR3. The chain has TRBV6-5 and TRBJ1-6; D remains unclear. Germline lookup yields CDR1 MNHEY and CDR2 SVGAGI. The CDR3 spans 13 residues. Trimming cost V 7 bases and J 6 bases, with 10 bases left between them. The CDR3 bases are TGTGCCAGCAACAGCCTGCCTAATTCACCCCTCCACTTT. Translation gives CASNSLPNSPLHF.

The chain links TRBV29-1 to TRBJ1-4; D possibly corresponds to TRBD1 (6 bases). The CDR3 is 14 residues long. V shed 0 bases and J shed 7 bases, with 12 bases lying between them. Germline CDR1 SQVTM, CDR2 ANQGSEA. The CDR3 is CSVEDSGEVEKLFF. CDR3 DNA sequence: TGCAGCGTTGAAGACTCAGGGGAAGTTGAAAAACTGTTTTTT.

This clone has a single count. The V and J genes are TRBV30 and TRBJ2-5; tentative D call: TRBD1 (5 bases). V was shortened by 2 bases and J by 1 base, with 8 bases between the two germline ends. CDR3 length equals 13 residues. CDR1 GTSNPN and CDR2 SVGIG come from the germline V gene (reference sequence). The CDR3 loop reads CAWSRQFQETQYF. CDR3 bases: TGTGCCTGGAGTCGACAGTTCCAAGAGACCCAGTACTTC.

This sequence joins TRBV5-6 and TRBJ2-3; 10 bases line up with TRBD1. Germline lookup yields CDR1 SGHDT and CDR2 YYEEEE. The CDR3 spans 16 residues. Trimming removed 4 bases from V and 4 bases from J; junction bases left unmatched: 9. CDR3 sequence reads: CASSKSTGGSADTQYF. As DNA, the CDR3 is TGTGCCAGCAGCAAATCGACAGGGGGCAGTGCAGATACGCAGTATTTT.

The V and J genes are TRBV13 and TRBJ2-1, with TRBD1 identical over 9 bases. Unmatched junction bases numbered 13, after V lost 2 bases and J lost 2 bases. Germline V gives CDR1 PRHDT, CDR2 FYEKMQ (reference sequence). This CDR3 comprises 19 residues. In nucleotides, the CDR3 is TGTGCCAGCAGCTTAAATCTAAGTCCTACAGGGGGCGCCTACAATGAGCAGTTCTTC. Translated: CASSLNLSPTGGAYNEQFF.

The CDR3 DNA is TGTGCCAGCAGTTGGGACAGGGAAGTTGGGATGGAAAAACTGTTTTTT. It specifies CASSWDREVGMEKLFF. The rearrangement uses TRBV2 and TRBJ1-4; 9 positions match TRBD1. This CDR3 has 16 amino acids. Unmatched junction bases numbered 12, after V lost 5 bases and J lost 8 bases. Germline V gene sequence: CDR1 SNHLY, CDR2 FYNNEI.

This chain connects TRBV3-1 (or the pseudogene TRBV3-2) to TRBJ2-3, with a tentative D call TRBD1 (5 bases). Trimming stripped 4 bases from V and 5 bases from J, with 10 bases between. CDR1 is LGHDT and CDR2 is YNNKEL in the germline V gene (reference sequence). The CDR3 contains 13 residues. The CDR3 loop reads CASSRGIGDTQYF. DNA for the CDR3: TGTGCCAGCAGCCGGGGCATTGGAGATACGCAGTATTTT.

The V and J genes are TRBV5-1 and TRBJ1-6; no firm D call. The CDR3 is made up of 14 amino acids. Germline loops: CDR1 SGHRS, CDR2 YFSETQ. With 1 base removed from V and 9 bases from J, the gap between germline ends came to 11 bases. In DNA, the CDR3 is TGCGCCAGCAGCTTGCCCCGGGATCGTTCACCCCTCCACTTT. It encodes CASSLPRDRSPLHF.

The chain carries TRBV19 and TRBJ1-6; D gene uncertain. With 6 bases removed from V and 4 bases from J, the gap between germline ends came to 7 bases. This CDR3 region has 13 residues. From germline, CDR1 is LNHDA and CDR2 SQIVND (reference sequence). CDR3 DNA: TGTGCCAGTAGCAAAGCTTATAATTCACCCCTCCACTTT. It yields the protein CASSKAYNSPLHF.

The chain recombines TRBV6-2 or TRBV6-3 with TRBJ1-1; 8 nucleotides line up with TRBD1. CDR3 length: 13 residues. V was pared by 6 bases and J by 6 bases, with 6 bases of the junction left unmatched. The germline CDR1 and CDR2 sequences are MNHEY and SVGEGT. CDR3 region: CASSRQGTAEAFF. CDR3 bases: TGTGCCAGCAGCAGACAGGGGACGGCTGAAGCTTTCTTT.

About this clone: Other DNA sequences in the same sample also yield this CDR3. The rearrangement links TRBV6-5 to TRBJ1-5; D not certain. V dropped 8 bases and J dropped 2 bases, with 16 bases sitting between them. This CDR3 has 15 residues. Germline values: CDR1 MNHEY, CDR2 SVGAGI. The CDR3 region is CASGPRSAGNQPQHF. The DNA for the CDR3 is TGTGCCAGCGGCCCCCGAAGTGCGGGCAATCAGCCCCAGCATTTT.

J is TRBJ1-3 and V is TRBV19; 7 nucleotides align to TRBD1. The CDR3 extends over 13 amino acids. With 5 bases clipped from V and 8 bases from J, the junction kept 6 bases outside the gene matches. Germline-derived CDR1 and CDR2 are LNHDA and SQIVND (reference sequence). The CDR3 region is CASSPRQGDTIYF. CDR3 bases: TGTGCCAGTAGTCCTAGACAGGGAGACACCATATATTTT.

The chain is built from TRBV30 and TRBJ1-6; 7 nucleotides agree with TRBD1. The germline CDR1 and CDR2 sequences are GTSNPN and SVGIG (reference sequence). Trimming at V came to 3 bases and at J to 7 bases, leaving 12 bases not matched to a gene. The CDR3 is 16 residues long. For the CDR3, the DNA is TGTGCCTGGAGCAGTCTAGGGGGCTTCTGGAATTCACCCCTCCACTTT. It encodes CAWSSLGGFWNSPLHF.